This entry lists 31 T cell receptor beta chains sequenced from one sample in a study of blood T cell repertoires in COVID-19. The assay was immunoSEQ multiplex PCR, and TCRdb's table has in-frame clones only and misses some. Of about 110,000 clones in the sample, about nine tenths were seen once. The sample taken for sequencing was peripheral blood. The receptors come from a human donor in a cohort sampled during active COVID-19.

This rearrangement joins TRBV9 to TRBJ2-1, with D possibly TRBD1 on 6 matching bases. The CDR3 length is 15 residues. Germline V gene data show CDR1 as SGDLS and CDR2 as YYNGEE. V was cut by 3 bases and J by 7 bases, with 17 bases left in between. As DNA, the CDR3 is TGTGCCAGCAGCGCAGGGGATGTCATTCGGAATGAGCAGTTCTTC. Translation: CASSAGDVIRNEQFF. The full variable domain, its missing parts supplied by reference TRBV9 and TRBJ2-1, is DSGVTQTPKHLITATGQRVTLRCSPRSGDLSVYWYQQSLDQGLQFLIQYYNGEERAKGNILERFSAQQFPDLHSELNLSSLELGDSALYFCASSAGDVIRNEQFFGPGTRLTVL.

J is TRBJ1-1 and V is TRBV6-2 or TRBV6-3; TRBD1 might be the D (5 bases). The CDR3 has 13 amino acids. The V and J ends lost 0 bases and 7 bases respectively, with 9 bases between them. The germline V gene encodes CDR1 MNHEY and CDR2 SVGEGT. CDR3 in DNA: TGTGCCAGCAGTTACTCGAAAGACAGTGAAGCTTTCTTT. This translates into CASSYSKDSEAFF.

This sequence joins TRBV2 and TRBJ1-4, with 10 bases lining up with TRBD1. The CDR3 has 15 residues. Looked up from germline, CDR1 is SNHLY and CDR2 is FYNNEI. V lost 6 bases and J lost 8; bases outside the gene matches: 9. CDR3 loop: CASRIGQGGDEKLFF. The CDR3 DNA is TGTGCCAGCAGAATCGGACAGGGGGGAGACGAAAAACTGTTTTTT.

The chain combines TRBV5-1 with TRBJ2-3; the D gene is possibly TRBD2 (6 bases). The V gene's germline CDR1 is SGHRS and CDR2 YFSETQ. The CDR3 is 16 residues long. V lost 3 bases to trimming and J lost 3 bases, with 17 bases between them. CDR3 in amino acids: CASSSGTPLGTDTQYF. The DNA of the CDR3 is TGCGCCAGCAGCTCCGGGACTCCCCTGGGTACAGATACGCAGTATTTT.

The chain couples TRBV14 to TRBJ2-7; tentative D call: TRBD1 (6 bases). CDR1 is SGHDN, CDR2 FVKESK, per germline. V lost 2 bases to trimming and J lost 3 bases, with 11 bases between them. The CDR3 is 14 residues long. CDR3 in amino acids: CASSQLTGFYEQYF. CDR3 DNA sequence: TGTGCCAGCAGCCAACTAACAGGGTTCTACGAGCAGTACTTC.

The chain links TRBV5-1 to TRBJ2-1; 9 nucleotides align to TRBD2. In germline, CDR1 is SGHRS, CDR2 YFSETQ. The V and J ends lost 1 base and 6 bases, in that order; junction bases with no gene match: 17. The CDR3 contains 19 residues. The CDR3 loop is CASSLPGTKNSGGPNEQFF. CDR3 in DNA: TGCGCCAGCAGCTTGCCTGGGACGAAAAATAGCGGGGGTCCCAATGAGCAGTTCTTC.

The rearrangement joins TRBV29-1 to TRBJ2-7; 8 positions agree with TRBD2. Trimming cost V 6 bases and J 2 bases; bases outside gene matches: 9. Germline CDR1 SQVTM, CDR2 ANQGSEA. The CDR3 contains 14 residues. CDR3 region: CSVNGVAGTYEQYF. CDR3 nucleotides: TGCAGCGTGAATGGGGTAGCGGGAACCTACGAGCAGTACTTC.

This clone was seen a few times. This chain links TRBV27 with TRBJ1-5; perhaps TRBD1 as D (5 bases). CDR1 and CDR2 (germline): MNHEY, SMNVEV (reference sequence). The CDR3 is 15 residues long. V shed 2 bases and J shed 5 bases, with 13 bases lying between them. CDR3 sequence (DNA): TGTGCCAGCAGTTTAACCCCAGGGTTGTATCAGCCCCAGCATTTT. Translated: CASSLTPGLYQPQHF.

V and J are TRBV7-9 and TRBJ2-5; D gene unclear. Germline V gene data show CDR1 as SEHNR and CDR2 as FQNEAQ (reference sequence). V gave up 1 base and J gave up 5 bases, with 14 bases separating them. The CDR3 contains 15 residues. The CDR3 DNA sequence: TGTGCCAGCAGCTTAGGCGCTATCCCCCGGGAGACCCAGTACTTC. Its protein product is CASSLGAIPRETQYF.

The V and J genes are TRBV24-1 and TRBJ2-7; D may be TRBD2 (5 bases). Trimming pared 5 bases from V and 5 bases from J, leaving 12 bases between. Germline lookup yields CDR1 KGHDR and CDR2 SFDVKD. This CDR3 spans 13 amino acids. CDR3 amino acids: CATSVRGIDEQYF. In nucleotides, the CDR3 is TGTGCCACCAGTGTAAGAGGGATCGACGAGCAGTACTTC.

The J gene is TRBJ2-5, the V gene TRBV4-1, with TRBD2 as a possible D gene (5 bases). Germline V gene lookup returns CDR1 MGHRA and CDR2 YSYEKL. CDR3 length equals 16 residues. V lost 0 bases and J 1 base, leaving 12 bases between the germline ends. CDR3 coding DNA: TGCGCCAGCAGCCAAGAAACTACCGAGGGCCAAGAGACCCAGTACTTC. Amino acids: CASSQETTEGQETQYF.

This rearrangement joins TRBV19 to TRBJ2-1, with D tentatively TRBD1 (6 bases). The CDR3 has 14 amino acids. In germline, CDR1 is LNHDA, CDR2 SQIVND (reference sequence). Trimming pared 5 bases from V and 2 bases from J, leaving 10 bases between. This CDR3 reads CASSWQGPYNEQFF. As DNA, the CDR3 is TGTGCCAGTAGTTGGCAGGGGCCCTACAATGAGCAGTTCTTC.

The gene calls are TRBV6-6 and TRBJ1-2, with 9 bases identical to TRBD1. The V and J ends lost 6 bases and 5 bases, in that order; junction bases with no gene match: 7. CDR1 MNHNY and CDR2 SVGAGI come from the germline V gene (reference sequence). The CDR3 loop spans 14 amino acids. As DNA, the CDR3 is TGTGCCAGCAGCACCCGGGACAGGGTGTATGGCTACACCTTC. It translates to CASSTRDRVYGYTF.

The chain employs TRBV7-8 and TRBJ2-7; D is uncertain. From germline, CDR1 is SGHVS and CDR2 FQNEAQ. The CDR3 sequence is 13 residues long. V gave up 8 bases and J gave up 3 bases, with 14 bases separating them. The DNA for the CDR3 is TGTGCCAGCGCCCCCCCCTCGAGCTACGAGCAGTACTTC. Its translation: CASAPPSSYEQYF. The whole variable domain, filled in from reference TRBV7-8 and TRBJ2-7, reads GAGVSQSPRYKVAKRGQDVALRCDPISGHVSLFWYQQALGQGPEFLTYFQNEAQLDKSGLPSDRFFAERPEGSVSTLKIQRTQQEDSAVYLCASAPPSSYEQYFGPGTRLTVT.

The chain uses TRBV4-1 and TRBJ1-5; tentatively, D is TRBD1 (6 bases). Germline V gene sequence: CDR1 MGHRA, CDR2 YSYEKL. Trimming took 1 base from V and 4 from J, leaving 14 bases between them. The CDR3 has 16 residues. In DNA, the CDR3 is TGCGCCAGCAGCCAAGGACCGCCTGGGACAAATCAGCCCCAGCATTTT. Its translation: CASSQGPPGTNQPQHF.

This clone was counted between two and nine times. The chain couples TRBV5-1 to TRBJ1-2, with D possibly being TRBD1 (5 bases). The V and J ends lost 6 bases and 8 bases respectively, with 11 bases between them. The CDR3 runs 11 residues. Germline-derived CDR1 and CDR2 are SGHRS and YFSETQ. CDR3 coding DNA: TGCGCCAGCACCCAGGGTGCGGGCTACACCTTC. As protein: CASTQGAGYTF.

The V gene is TRBV14, the J gene TRBJ2-1, with TRBD2 matching 7 bases. Germline CDR1 and CDR2: SGHDN and FVKESK. J lost 7 bases, V lost 4 bases, and 13 bases had no gene match. The CDR3 length is 16 residues. CDR3 residues: CASSRTGEGRRNEQFF. The CDR3 coding sequence is TGTGCCAGCAGCCGGACCGGGGAGGGTAGGAGGAATGAGCAGTTCTTC.

This chain connects TRBV14 to TRBJ1-2; D unresolved. The V gene lost 1 base and the J gene lost 6 bases, with 9 bases spanning the gap. CDR3 length: 13 amino acids. Per the germline V gene, CDR1 is SGHDN and CDR2 is FVKESK. The CDR3 DNA follows: TGTGCCAGCAGCCAAGGAAGAGGAGATGGCTACACCTTC. Amino acids: CASSQGRGDGYTF.

J is TRBJ2-7 and V is TRBV7-2, with TRBD2 matching 9 bases. Germline trimming cut 0 bases from V and 4 bases from J; bases unmatched to any gene: 4. The CDR3 totals 15 residues. CDR1 and CDR2 (germline): SGHTA, FQGNSA. CDR3 loop: CASSLARTSVYEQYF. In DNA form, the CDR3 reads TGTGCCAGCAGCTTAGCAAGGACTAGCGTTTACGAGCAGTACTTC.

V usage is TRBV6-1 and J usage is TRBJ2-5; a weak D match, TRBD2 (6 bases). The CDR3 has 14 amino acids. The V end lost 4 bases, the J end lost 5 bases, and 14 bases lay between the germline ends. Germline V gene data show CDR1 as MNHNS and CDR2 as SASEGT. The CDR3 nucleotides are TGTGCCAGCAGTGGGAGGACGGAGGGCGAGACCCAGTACTTC. This encodes CASSGRTEGETQYF.

The V and J genes are TRBV5-1 and TRBJ2-1; weak D call: TRBD1 (5 bases). The CDR3 sequence is 15 residues long. Between the trimmed V and J ends, which lost 4 bases and 2 bases, there was a span of 13 bases. Germline V lookup: CDR1 SGHRS, CDR2 YFSETQ. CDR3 DNA: TGCGCCAGCAGCAAGGACGGACAAGCCTACAATGAGCAGTTCTTC. Its translation is CASSKDGQAYNEQFF.

The V and J genes are TRBV6-5 and TRBJ2-1; 10 bases map to TRBD2. Germline V gene sequence: CDR1 MNHEY, CDR2 SVGAGI. The J segment lost 7 bases and the V segment lost 2 bases, leaving 8 bases of the junction unmatched. The CDR3 consists of 16 residues. The CDR3 coding sequence is TGTGCCAGCAGTTACGGGACTAGCGAGACAGGGAATGAGCAGTTCTTC. Encoded protein: CASSYGTSETGNEQFF.

The gene calls are TRBV11-2 and TRBJ1-1, with 9 bases matching TRBD1. Unmatched junction bases numbered 3, after V lost 4 bases and J lost 0 bases. Germline CDR1 reads SGHAT; CDR2 reads FQNNGV. The CDR3 runs to 15 residues. CDR3 coding DNA: TGTGCCAGCAGCTACAGGGGGCGCGTGAACACTGAAGCTTTCTTT. Translated, it gives CASSYRGRVNTEAFF.

The gene calls are TRBV19 and TRBJ1-1; 8 bases are shared with TRBD1. V was clipped by 6 bases and J by 1 base; unmatched bases: 13. The length of the CDR3 is 17 residues. Germline V gene sequence: CDR1 LNHDA, CDR2 SQIVND (reference sequence). As DNA, the CDR3 is TGTGCCAGTAGCAGTACCATGACAGGGGATCGGAACACTGAAGCTTTCTTT. It translates to CASSSTMTGDRNTEAFF.

The V call is TRBV11-2, the J call TRBJ1-1; D not certain. Germline CDR1 and CDR2: SGHAT and FQNNGV. The CDR3 covers 14 residues. The V gene lost 1 base and the J gene lost 7 bases, with 13 bases spanning the gap. CDR3 in DNA: TGTGCCAGCAGCTTAGGAAGGGAGAGCAATGAAGCTTTCTTT. Translated, it gives CASSLGRESNEAFF.

J is TRBJ2-2 and V is TRBV5-6; TRBD1 matches 7 bases. CDR3 length: 15 residues. V lost 5 bases and J lost 6; bases outside the gene matches: 10. CDR1 is SGHDT, CDR2 YYEEEE, per germline. Here the CDR3 reads CASRRRQGWSGELFF. The CDR3 DNA reads TGTGCCAGCAGGAGGAGACAGGGATGGTCCGGGGAGCTGTTTTTT.

The chain couples TRBV5-8 to TRBJ1-2; TRBD1 agrees at 7 bases. Unmatched junction bases numbered 18, after V lost 9 bases and J lost 4 bases. This CDR3 has 16 residues. Germline-derived CDR1 and CDR2 are SGHTS and YDEGEE. CDR3 nucleotide sequence: TGTGCCACAGCCCCGGGACAGAGCTTAGTCGGCTATGGCTACACCTTC. It specifies CATAPGQSLVGYGYTF.

This clone was picked up one time. The V and J genes are TRBV19 and TRBJ1-5, with 7 nucleotides matching TRBD1. This CDR3 has 14 amino acids. The germline V gene has CDR1 LNHDA and CDR2 SQIVND (reference sequence). The J segment lost 9 bases and the V segment lost 5 bases, leaving 10 bases of the junction unmatched. The CDR3 nucleotides read TGTGCCAGTAGTTCCGGGACAGTCGATGGGCCCCAGCATTTT. It encodes CASSSGTVDGPQHF. Looking up the rest from reference TRBV19 and TRBJ1-5 gives the full variable domain: DGGITQSPKYLFRKEGQNVTLSCEQNLNHDAMYWYRQDPGQGLRLIYYSQIVNDFQKGDIAEGYSVSREKKESFPLTVTSAQKNPTAFYLCASSSGTVDGPQHFGDGTRLSIL.

The chain joins TRBV11-2 to TRBJ2-7; D is possibly TRBD2 (7 bases). This CDR3 comprises 15 residues. Looked up from germline, CDR1 is SGHAT and CDR2 is FQNNGV. V dropped 3 bases and J dropped 3 bases, with 15 bases sitting between them. CDR3 sequence: CASSLEAGTHYEQYF. The CDR3 region has the DNA TGTGCCAGCAGCTTGGAAGCGGGGACACACTACGAGCAGTACTTC.

The genes are TRBV5-1 and TRBJ2-1; no reliable D call. Germline V gene sequence: CDR1 SGHRS, CDR2 YFSETQ. The V end was cut by 1 base, the J end by 5 bases, with 10 bases between. The CDR3 loop spans 14 amino acids. CDR3 in DNA: TGCGCCAGCAGCTTGCGTCCAGATCACAATGAGCAGTTCTTC. Protein: CASSLRPDHNEQFF.

This clone has a handful of counts. J is TRBJ1-6 and V is TRBV7-8; 7 bases line up with TRBD1. The CDR3 has 16 residues. The junction had 9 bases not matched to a gene; V was cut back by 2 bases and J by 8 bases. CDR1 is SGHVS, CDR2 FQNEAQ, per germline. The CDR3 DNA follows: TGTGCCAGCAGCTTACTTAACAGGGGCAGTGATTCACCCCTCCACTTT. Amino acids: CASSLLNRGSDSPLHF.